This entry is about one TCR beta chain. The antigen is not known. The data were obtained in a study of somatic mutations in cytotoxic T cells in rheumatoid arthritis. General observations from the study: Rheumatoid arthritis patients showed CD8+ clonality increasing with age, unlike healthy controls.

Clones were read by immunoSEQ multiplex PCR, and TCRdb kept only the in-frame ones, dropping some. The sample shows more than 20,000 clones, around 80% of them seen only once. The receptor was derived from an adult with rheumatoid arthritis. Sequenced: CD8+ T cells sorted from blood.

For the CDR3, the DNA is TGTGCCAGCAGTGCTGGACCGATCACAGATACGCAGTATTTT. This codes for CASSAGPITDTQYF. J is TRBJ2-3 and V is TRBV6-4; D not certain. Trimming removed 4 bases from V and 2 bases from J, with 10 bases in between. The CDR3 is 14 amino acids. The germline gives CDR1 MRHNA, CDR2 SNTAGT.